This T cell receptor (beta chain) was sequenced for a study of shared clonotypes between healthy human individuals. Study background: CD4 naive and memory got three plates each, CD8 naive two, CD8 memory one.

The CDR3 runs to 15 residues. V dropped 2 bases and J dropped 2 bases, with 10 bases sitting between them. Looked up from germline, CDR1 is MDHEN and CDR2 is SYDVKM. Among the donors, all were Caucasian adults who lived in Nashville, Tennessee. Subsets obtained from CD4+ cells comprised CD45RA+ naive and CD45RA-negative memory cells. Original analysis: Filtering differed since immunoSEQ provided only junctions, with no quality scores. Clones were read by immunoSEQ multiplex PCR, and TCRdb kept only the in-frame ones, dropping some. From that table come the V and J calls and clone size; the DNA was used to work out D and trimming. The profile shows a few hundred thousand clones, around 97% of them singletons.

The chain uses TRBV28 and TRBJ2-1, with D perhaps given as TRBD1 or TRBD2 (5 bases each). This clonotype was obtained from a woman in her 30s in good health. The specimen was naive CD4+ T cells sorted from blood. Subset of the sample: CD45RA+ positively selected. For the CDR3, the DNA is TGTGCCAGCAGTTTAACCGGGGCCACCTACAATGAGCAGTTCTTC. Encoded protein: CASSLTGATYNEQFF.